Sequencing of this T cell receptor (beta chain) was carried out in a study of response to subunit inactivated influenza vaccine. Study-wide findings and caveats: It was the authors' suggestion that each seasonal influenza vaccination recruits few new T cells.

Germline assignment: CDR1 SGHRS and CDR2 YFSETQ. The germline V and J ends were trimmed by 2 bases and 4 bases, with 9 bases remaining between them. The CDR3 consists of 13 residues. TCRdb itself ran the RT-PCR reads through MiXCR, one entry per CDR3 protein. The table has more than 250,000 distinct CDR3 sequences, roughly a fifth seen once. In regard to this clonotype: The antigen remains undetermined.

This clonotype originated in a man aged 50-75 years who received an inactivated influenza vaccine. Sequencing was performed on PBMCs from blood, taken approximately 22 months after vaccination. The chain links TRBV5-1 to TRBJ1-1; no clear D. In nucleotides, the CDR3 is TGCGCCAGCAGCTTTGGTTACGGCACTGAAGCTTTCTTT. Protein sequence: CASSFGYGTEAFF. Full variable domain (remainder filled in from reference TRBV5-1 and TRBJ1-1): KAGVTQTPRYLIKTRGQQVTLSCSPISGHRSVSWYQQTPGQGLQFLFEYFSETQRNKGNFPGRFSGRQFSNSRSEMNVSTLELGDSALYLCASSFGYGTEAFFGQGTRLTVV.